One sample yielded the 21 T cell receptor beta chains listed below, sequenced in a study of cytomegalovirus exposure and HLA in healthy donors. The PCR had 60 Vbeta and 13 Jbeta primers. Sequencing was performed with immunoSEQ multiplex PCR; in TCRdb, only in-frame clones are kept and a portion is missing. Among approximately 170,000 clones listed, approximately 71% were seen once. Sequenced material: PBMCs. The receptor set was obtained from a woman aged 18 to 35 in good health and CMV-seropositive.

V usage is TRBV27 and J usage is TRBJ1-1; tentative D call: TRBD1 (5 bases). CDR1 and CDR2 (germline): MNHEY, SMNVEV (reference sequence). V was clipped by 3 bases and J by 4 bases, with 12 bases between them. The CDR3 is made up of 14 amino acids. CDR3 region: CASSFQMGGTEAFF. DNA for the CDR3: TGTGCCAGCAGTTTCCAGATGGGGGGCACTGAAGCTTTCTTT.

This chain connects TRBV19 to TRBJ1-5; D may be TRBD1 (6 bases). The V end lost 6 bases, the J end lost 0 bases, and 18 bases lay between the germline ends. Germline V gene data show CDR1 as LNHDA and CDR2 as SQIVND (reference sequence). The CDR3 is made up of 17 amino acids. The CDR3 DNA follows: TGTGCCAGTAGCCATTGGCAGGGGATTTATAGCAATCAGCCCCAGCATTTT. As protein: CASSHWQGIYSNQPQHF.

J is TRBJ1-1 and V is TRBV5-1; 10 nucleotides agree with TRBD1. Germline V lookup: CDR1 SGHRS, CDR2 YFSETQ. J was trimmed by 7 bases and V by 6 bases; bases with no gene match: 9. This CDR3 contains 14 residues. The CDR3 loop reads CASTPGTGVSEAFF. The DNA for the CDR3 is TGCGCCAGCACCCCCGGGACAGGGGTCAGTGAAGCTTTCTTT.

The V and J genes are TRBV9 and TRBJ1-2, with a tentative D call TRBD1 (6 bases). The CDR3 runs to 16 residues. The germline V and J ends were trimmed by 4 bases and 2 bases, with 18 bases remaining between them. CDR1 and CDR2 from the germline V gene are SGDLS and YYNGEE. The CDR3 spells CASSPSPDRGNYGYTF. The CDR3 nucleotides read TGTGCCAGCAGCCCCTCCCCGGATAGGGGGAACTATGGCTACACCTTC.

This clone was seen a few times. This sequence joins TRBV27 and TRBJ1-1; TRBD1 might be the D (6 bases). The CDR3 extends over 14 amino acids. V lost 3 bases and J 3 bases, leaving 11 bases between the germline ends. Germline loops: CDR1 MNHEY, CDR2 SMNVEV (reference sequence). CDR3 DNA: TGTGCCAGCAGTTTGCGGGAGGGGGACACTGAAGCTTTCTTT. Translated: CASSLREGDTEAFF.

The CDR3 DNA sequence: TGTGCCAGCAGCTTAGGAGTACAAGAGACCCAGTACTTC. Its translation: CASSLGVQETQYF. V is TRBV7-3 and J is TRBJ2-5, with D unclear. Germline V gives CDR1 SGHTA, CDR2 FQGTGA. Between the trimmed V and J ends, which lost 2 bases and 2 bases, there was a span of 6 bases. This CDR3 comprises 13 residues.

The chain joins TRBV6-5 to TRBJ1-6; D is perhaps TRBD1 (5 bases). The length of the CDR3 is 12 residues. CDR1 is MNHEY and CDR2 is SVGAGI in the germline V gene. V dropped 6 bases and J dropped 8 bases, with 8 bases sitting between them. The CDR3 sequence is CASSRTHSPLHF. CDR3 nucleotide sequence: TGTGCCAGCAGCCGGACACATTCACCCCTCCACTTT.

This clone was counted between two and nine times. This sample includes further DNA sequences coding for the same CDR3. J is TRBJ1-5 and V is TRBV6-5; 9 positions agree with TRBD1. Germline V gene sequence: CDR1 MNHEY, CDR2 SVGAGI. The CDR3 runs 14 residues. V gave up 6 bases and J gave up 2 bases; unmatched junction bases: 2. The CDR3 sequence is CASRRTGGNQPQHF. CDR3 DNA: TGTGCCAGCAGGAGGACAGGGGGCAATCAGCCCCAGCATTTT.

The chain couples TRBV19 to TRBJ1-2; 7 bases match TRBD1. The J segment lost 0 bases and the V segment lost 6 bases, leaving 7 bases of the junction unmatched. Germline V CDR1 and CDR2: LNHDA, SQIVND (reference sequence). This CDR3 contains 15 residues. CDR3 amino acids: CASSRGQAANYGYTF. CDR3 nucleotide sequence: TGTGCCAGTAGCCGCGGACAGGCGGCTAACTATGGCTACACCTTC.

The genes are TRBV18 and TRBJ1-3; D call uncertain. Germline-derived CDR1 and CDR2 are KGHSH and LQKENI. This CDR3 is 14 amino acids long. Trimming stripped 3 bases from V and 0 bases from J, with 6 bases between. The CDR3 bases are TGTGCCAGCTCACCTCCAGGCTCTGGAAACACCATATATTTT. Amino acids: CASSPPGSGNTIYF.

The rearrangement links TRBV19 to TRBJ1-5, with D possibly matching TRBD1 (5 bases). The CDR3 contains 14 residues. Germline assignment: CDR1 LNHDA and CDR2 SQIVND (reference sequence). V lost 10 bases, J lost 3 bases, and 16 bases lay in between. The CDR3 loop is CATGSGVINQPQHF. The CDR3 DNA reads TGTGCCACGGGGTCGGGGGTCATCAATCAGCCCCAGCATTTT.

The chain combines TRBV29-1 with TRBJ2-3; 9 bases are a match to TRBD1. This CDR3 comprises 15 residues. Germline V gene sequence: CDR1 SQVTM, CDR2 ANQGSEA. V was pared by 8 bases and J by 6 bases, with 15 bases of the junction left unmatched. The CDR3 sequence: CSTLHTGTGMDTQYF. For the CDR3, the DNA is TGCAGCACCTTACACACGGGGACAGGGATGGATACGCAGTATTTT.

V gene TRBV30 combines with J gene TRBJ2-7; TRBD2 matches at 9 bases. The germline V gene encodes CDR1 GTSNPN and CDR2 SVGIG (reference sequence). With 0 bases clipped from V and 6 bases from J, the junction kept 0 bases outside the gene matches. CDR3 size: 12 residues. In DNA form, the CDR3 reads TGTGCCTGGAGTGTACTAGCGGGCGAGCAGTACTTC. Amino acids: CAWSVLAGEQYF.

The V and J genes are TRBV2 and TRBJ1-1; D is possibly TRBD1 (5 bases). Trimming removed 2 bases from V and 6 bases from J, with 10 bases in between. The CDR3 spans 13 residues. CDR1 and CDR2 from the germline V gene are SNHLY and FYNNEI. The CDR3 DNA reads as TGTGCCAGCAGTGAATTGGGGCAGGCTGAAGCTTTCTTT. Its protein is CASSELGQAEAFF. Full variable domain (rest looked up from reference TRBV2 and TRBJ1-1): EPEVTQTPSHQVTQMGQEVILRCVPISNHLYFYWYRQILGQKVEFLVSFYNNEISEKSEIFDDQFSVERPDGSNFTLKIRSTKLEDSAMYFCASSELGQAEAFFGQGTRLTVV.

The J gene is TRBJ1-2, the V gene TRBV19; D remains ambiguous. The germline V gene has CDR1 LNHDA and CDR2 SQIVND (reference sequence). There are 14 residues in the CDR3. V shed 3 bases and J shed 4 bases, with 12 bases lying between them. This chain's CDR3 is CASSMPTEFYGYTF. The CDR3 DNA sequence: TGTGCCAGTAGTATGCCCACAGAGTTCTATGGCTACACCTTC.

The chain recombines TRBV29-1 with TRBJ1-1; D possibly corresponds to TRBD1 (6 bases). With 7 bases removed from V and 0 bases from J, the gap between germline ends came to 12 bases. CDR3 length: 13 amino acids. CDR1 is SQVTM, CDR2 ANQGSEA, per germline. The CDR3 loop is CSGLQGMNTEAFF. The CDR3 bases are TGCAGCGGATTGCAGGGGATGAACACTGAAGCTTTCTTT.

This clone was counted between two and nine times. The chain links TRBV28 to TRBJ2-1, with D possibly matching TRBD2 (6 bases). The germline V gene encodes CDR1 MDHEN and CDR2 SYDVKM. The V and J ends lost 7 bases and 6 bases respectively, with 13 bases between them. The CDR3 contains 13 residues. CDR3 protein: CASTFYGSNEQFF. The CDR3 bases are TGTGCCAGCACCTTCTACGGGAGCAATGAGCAGTTCTTC. Supplemented by reference TRBV28 and TRBJ2-1, the full variable domain reads DVKVTQSSRYLVKRTGEKVFLECVQDMDHENMFWYRQDPGLGLRLIYFSYDVKMKEKGDIPEGYSVSREKKERFSLILESASTNQTSMYLCASTFYGSNEQFFGPGTRLTVL.

In this sample, this clone turned up once. The chain employs TRBV19 and TRBJ1-1; D unresolved. Trimming stripped 1 base from V and 0 bases from J, with 12 bases between. There are 16 residues in the CDR3. Per the germline V gene, CDR1 is LNHDA and CDR2 is SQIVND (reference sequence). Written as DNA, the CDR3 is TGTGCCAGTAGTATAGGCGGGCCGAGCATGAACACTGAAGCTTTCTTT. Amino acid sequence: CASSIGGPSMNTEAFF.

This clone was observed a handful of times. The CDR3 region has the DNA TGCGCCAGCAGCCATGGACAGACCTACGAGCAGTACTTC. Translated, it gives CASSHGQTYEQYF. The V call is TRBV5-1, the J call TRBJ2-7; possible D gene TRBD1, 6 bases. The CDR3 sequence is 13 residues long. Trimming took 4 bases from V and 2 from J, leaving 10 bases between them. The germline V gene has CDR1 SGHRS and CDR2 YFSETQ.

The V and J genes are TRBV28 and TRBJ2-7, with D perhaps TRBD2 (6 bases). The CDR3 spans 12 residues. Trimming pared 3 bases from V and 6 bases from J, leaving 9 bases between. Germline CDR1 reads MDHEN; CDR2 reads SYDVKM. The CDR3 region has the DNA TGTGCCAGCAGTTTTCAGGGAGGCGAGCAGTACTTC. Residues: CASSFQGGEQYF.

The chain carries TRBV9 and TRBJ1-5, with TRBD1 matching over 8 bases. The CDR3 covers 15 residues. Looked up from germline, CDR1 is SGDLS and CDR2 is YYNGEE. J lost 5 bases, V lost 4 bases, and 8 bases had no gene match. CDR3 sequence: CASSSGGRGDQPQHF. For the CDR3, the DNA is TGTGCCAGCAGCTCAGGGGGCAGGGGAGATCAGCCCCAGCATTTT.